This T cell receptor beta chain was sequenced for a study of immune evolution from preneoplasia to lung adenocarcinoma. Germline V gene data show CDR1 as MNHEY and CDR2 as SVGAGI. Deletions cut 4 bases from V and 4 bases from J, with 8 bases between. The CDR3 runs to 13 residues. Turning to this clone: The target antigen is unknown.

General study points: Top clone share appeared to fall from AAH through AIS, MIA, adenocarcinoma.

The table came from immunoSEQ multiplex PCR; TCRdb's copy has only in-frame clones and leaves some out. The table has about 8,800 clones, 77% seen once. Between the mid-2010s and the late 2010s, patients underwent resection in Japan or China. H&E slides confirmed each diagnosis, reviewed by two pathologists independently. The rearrangement uses TRBV6-5 and TRBJ1-5, with unresolved D. The sequenced material came from FFPE lung adenocarcinoma in situ tissue. This TCR was sampled from a person aged 55-85 years with lung adenocarcinoma. The DNA of the CDR3 is TGTGCCAGCAGTTTGCGGGAAAATCAGCCCCAGCATTTT. Amino acids: CASSLRENQPQHF.